This T cell receptor (beta chain) was captured by sequencing in a study of early T cells in non-severe SARS-CoV-2 infection (dated by TCRdb to the early 2020s). Notes on the research overall: Because TCR sequencing relied on bulk RNA taken from unsorted whole blood, pairing of alpha and beta chains was not possible.

This clonotype came up once. Its antigen is still unknown. Base quality data are lacking; no much larger clone is found one base away. A single read constitutes weak evidence. Set within a cohort of healthcare workers in London, UK, this nested case-control study involved weekly PCR testing of nasopharyngeal swabs along with blood sampling. Healthcare workers were recruited during the week of the UK lockdown, between 23 and 31 March 2020, and followed weekly for up to about 16 weeks. Paper-wide results and their limitations: VDJdb matching was skewed toward anti-spike CD8 responses and likely underestimated virus-specific expansions, missing private and CD4 specificities.

The library was made by 5' RACE. Sequenced on a NextSeq 500. Unique molecular identifiers were attached to individual cDNA molecules in the TCR library protocol so that sequencing error and PCR bias could be corrected. Both TCR alpha and beta chains were sequenced, and tight co-correlation was observed between alpha and beta sequence abundances in each sample. As for the authors' bioinformatics: Decombinator V4 was used to annotate the V gene, J gene and CDR3 of the TCR sequences. Expanded TCRs were defined as changing significantly between any two time points under a Poisson model with p below 0.0001. TCR abundances were normalised to the total number of TCRs sequenced per sample and were expressed as counts per million. VDJdb, accessed on 1 November 2021, was searched for TCRs annotated for CMV, EBV and SARS-CoV-2, and TCRs annotated for more than one antigen were excluded. The public sequencing data were trimmed at Q25 with fastp and processed into clonotypes with MiXCR by TCRdb, which kept only in-frame beta chains. CDR3 protein duplicates are merged, each entry listing the most common genes and DNA. These V and J calls are TCRdb output, not the study's own analysis. This sample holds around 37,000 distinct CDR3 sequences; around 9% were observed only once. The top ten clones comprise approximately 13% of the sample.

The specimen sequenced was whole blood. The sequence was collected from an adult who was a healthcare worker with PCR-confirmed SARS-CoV-2 infection or an uninfected control (not recorded which).

The DNA is TGTGCCAGCTCGCAGGGTGGGGAGTATGGCTACACCTTC. Its translation reads: CASSQGGEYGYTF. The V and J segments used are TRBV21-1 and TRBJ1-2; TRBD1 is the table's D call, not checked against the DNA. TRBV21-1 is noted as a pseudogene. The CDR3, from cysteine to phenylalanine, totals 13 residues. This entry keeps only the CDR3 DNA: 39 bases, framed from base 1.